Following are 20 T cell receptor beta chains from one sample sequenced in a study of blood T cells in healthy people across ages. Primers used in a second PCR of roughly 6 to 11 cycles were a sample-barcoded 5' primer and a J-beta primer mix. TCRdb reanalysed the 5' RACE reads using MiXCR and keeps one entry per CDR3 protein. The data show fewer than 1.5 million distinct CDR3 sequences, roughly 45% seen once. The sample taken for sequencing was blood. The origin of the receptors is a woman between 18 and 29 years old in good health.

CDR3 region: CATGQGPYEQYF. CDR3 in DNA: TGTGCCACAGGGCAGGGACCTTACGAGCAGTACTTC. The rearrangement uses TRBV28 and TRBJ2-7; D possibly matches TRBD1 or TRBD2 (5 bases each). There are 12 residues in the CDR3. Trimming stripped 10 bases from V and 4 bases from J, with 14 bases between. The germline CDR1 and CDR2 sequences are MDHEN and SYDVKM.

V usage is TRBV4-2 and J usage is TRBJ1-4; D is uncertain. Germline values: CDR1 LGHNA, CDR2 YNFKEQ. V was clipped by 0 bases and J by 2 bases, with 7 bases between them. The CDR3 has 15 residues. The CDR3 coding sequence is TGTGCCAGCAGCCAAGAAGGGCTGACTAATGAAAAACTGTTTTTT. It yields the protein CASSQEGLTNEKLFF.

This clonotype was counted ten times or more. This chain connects TRBV20-1 to TRBJ2-7; 9 nucleotides agree with TRBD2. Germline values: CDR1 DFQATT, CDR2 SNEGSKA (reference sequence). This CDR3 spans 14 amino acids. J lost 1 base, V lost 1 base, and 2 bases had no gene match. The DNA of the CDR3 is TGCAGTGCTAGAGGTCTAGCGGGGTCCTACGAGCAGTACTTC. As protein: CSARGLAGSYEQYF.

The chain uses TRBV5-8 and TRBJ2-5; D ambiguous. The end of the DNA is better explained by TRBJ2-7, so the J call may be wrong. From germline, CDR1 is SGHTS and CDR2 YDEGEE. This CDR3 has 12 residues. The DNA of the CDR3 is TGTGCCAGCAGCTTGTTAATCGACGAGCAGTACTTC. This sequence encodes CASSLLIDEQYF.

Many counts were recorded for this clonotype. The genes are TRBV29-1 and TRBJ2-5; a weak D match, TRBD2 (5 bases). This CDR3 has 14 residues. The V and J ends lost 2 bases and 2 bases respectively, with 12 bases between them. CDR1 SQVTM and CDR2 ANQGSEA come from the germline V gene. CDR3 sequence (DNA): TGCAGCGTTGAAAACCCAGCGGAACAAGAGACCCAGTACTTC. This gives the protein CSVENPAEQETQYF.

The chain uses TRBV10-1 and TRBJ2-4, with 12 bases fitting TRBD1. Germline-derived CDR1 and CDR2 are WNHNN and SYGVQD (reference sequence). The CDR3 totals 18 residues. V lost 0 bases, J lost 6 bases, and 9 bases stayed unmatched. CDR3 DNA: TGCGCCAGCAGTGAGTCGTTTACGGGACAGGGGGCTTTAAACATTCAGTACTTC. It specifies CASSESFTGQGALNIQYF.

This rearrangement joins TRBV4-1 to TRBJ2-7; weak D call: TRBD1 (5 bases). Germline assignment: CDR1 MGHRA and CDR2 YSYEKL. V dropped 0 bases and J dropped 4 bases, with 10 bases sitting between them. The CDR3 consists of 14 residues. The CDR3 bases are TGCGCCAGCAGCCAAGAGTTCAGGGATTACGAGCAGTACTTC. It yields the protein CASSQEFRDYEQYF.

This clonotype was detected only a few times. The chain is built from TRBV10-3 and TRBJ2-1; no definite D call. V lost 8 bases and J lost 0, with 14 bases in between. The germline V gene has CDR1 ENHRY and CDR2 SYGVKD. The CDR3 spans 15 residues. CDR3 coding DNA: TGTGCCATCCGGATAACCCTAAGCTCCTACAATGAGCAGTTCTTC. This sequence encodes CAIRITLSSYNEQFF.

This clonotype was counted between two and nine times. Mismatch with germline at one junction end may stem from a read error. The J gene is TRBJ2-3, the V gene TRBV10-3, with a weak D call TRBD2 (6 bases). The germline CDR1 and CDR2 sequences are ENHRY and SYGVKD. This CDR3 has 13 amino acids. CDR3 DNA sequence: TGTGCCATCACTGAGCGGGCGGCAGATACGCAGTATTTT. Its translation is CAITERAADTQYF.

J is TRBJ1-2 and V is TRBV20-1; possibly TRBD1 for D (5 bases). V lost 2 bases and J 8 bases, leaving 12 bases between the germline ends. CDR1 is DFQATT and CDR2 is SNEGSKA in the germline V gene (reference sequence). This CDR3 is 12 amino acids long. The CDR3 region has the DNA TGCAGTGCTAGAATAGGGGACGTGGGCTACACCTTC. Amino acids: CSARIGDVGYTF.

The chain has TRBV9 and TRBJ2-3, with 12 bases matching TRBD2. Losses at the gene ends were 3 bases for V and 7 bases for J; bases not matched to a gene: 15. This CDR3 contains 18 residues. Per germline, CDR1 SGDLS and CDR2 YYNGEE. CDR3 sequence reads: CASSEGRLAGEHSYTQYF. CDR3 coding DNA: TGTGCCAGCAGCGAGGGAAGACTAGCGGGGGAGCATTCTTATACGCAGTATTTT.

This clonotype was counted a few times. The V and J genes are TRBV5-1 and TRBJ1-4; 9 bases align to TRBD1. This CDR3 is 17 amino acids long. The germline V gene encodes CDR1 SGHRS and CDR2 YFSETQ. The trim removed 4 bases at V and 3 bases at J, leaving 10 bases unmatched. The DNA of the CDR3 is TGCGCCAGCAGCCCCGTCCCGGGACAGGGTTCTAATGAAAAACTGTTTTTT. Translating gives CASSPVPGQGSNEKLFF.

The genes are TRBV7-9 and TRBJ2-2, with 7 bases identical to TRBD1. The CDR3 consists of 16 residues. The germline CDR1 and CDR2 sequences are SEHNR and FQNEAQ (reference sequence). V lost 3 bases and J lost 5; bases outside the gene matches: 9. CDR3 DNA: TGTGCCAGCAGCTTCCGTCAAACAGGGGCGACCGGGGAGCTGTTTTTT. Its translation: CASSFRQTGATGELFF.

The rearrangement joins TRBV6-1 to TRBJ2-3; 7 bases align to TRBD2. Germline values: CDR1 MNHNS, CDR2 SASEGT. The CDR3 is 16 residues long. The V and J ends lost 4 bases and 4 bases, in that order; junction bases with no gene match: 11. The DNA of the CDR3 is TGTGCCAGCAGTGGAGTGACTAGCTTGTTCTCAGATACGCAGTATTTT. Encoded protein: CASSGVTSLFSDTQYF.

This chain joins TRBV4-1 and TRBJ1-3; possible D gene TRBD1, 6 bases. This CDR3 comprises 15 residues. V shed 0 bases and J shed 2 bases, with 8 bases lying between them. CDR1 is MGHRA and CDR2 is YSYEKL in the germline V gene. The chain's CDR3 is CASSQETGPGNTIYF. Here the CDR3 DNA reads TGCGCCAGCAGCCAAGAAACAGGGCCTGGAAACACCATATATTTT.

The genes are TRBV15 and TRBJ1-2; D uncertain. Trimming cost V 8 bases and J 1 base, with 5 bases left between them. The CDR3 sequence is 11 residues long. Germline V lookup: CDR1 LNHNV, CDR2 YYDKDF (reference sequence). CDR3 bases: TGTGCCACCGTGGGTAACTATGGCTACACCTTC. Translating gives CATVGNYGYTF.

The sample holds a few counts of this clonotype. The chain uses TRBV5-1 and TRBJ2-2; 8 bases match TRBD1. Losses at the gene ends were 0 bases for V and 7 bases for J; bases not matched to a gene: 14. Germline CDR1 is SGHRS and CDR2 is YFSETQ. The CDR3 is 18 amino acids. The CDR3 DNA follows: TGCGCCAGCAGCTTGGCCCTTGACCGGACAGGGAAGGACGGGGAGCTGTTTTTT. It specifies CASSLALDRTGKDGELFF.

The chain has TRBV11-2 and TRBJ2-7; no reliable D call. V lost 2 bases and J 1 base, leaving 12 bases between the germline ends. Germline assignment: CDR1 SGHAT and CDR2 FQNNGV. This CDR3 region has 15 residues. In DNA, the CDR3 is TGTGCCAGCAGCTTATCGCCAGTATTATCCTACGAGCAGTACTTC. Translating gives CASSLSPVLSYEQYF.

The V call is TRBV20-1, the J call TRBJ1-2, with 8 bases matching TRBD1. Germline CDR1 DFQATT, CDR2 SNEGSKA (reference sequence). CDR3 length: 14 residues. V gave up 2 bases and J gave up 0 bases; unmatched junction bases: 2. CDR3: CSARQGAANYGYTF. The CDR3 DNA sequence: TGCAGTGCTAGACAGGGGGCGGCTAACTATGGCTACACCTTC.

Written as DNA, the CDR3 is TGCAGTGCCGGAAACTCTATCTCCTACGAGCAGTACTTC. As protein: CSAGNSISYEQYF. This chain uses TRBV20-1 with TRBJ2-7; D gene ambiguous. Between the trimmed V and J ends, which lost 6 bases and 0 bases, there was a span of 12 bases. The CDR3 is 13 amino acids. Germline CDR1 DFQATT, CDR2 SNEGSKA (reference sequence).